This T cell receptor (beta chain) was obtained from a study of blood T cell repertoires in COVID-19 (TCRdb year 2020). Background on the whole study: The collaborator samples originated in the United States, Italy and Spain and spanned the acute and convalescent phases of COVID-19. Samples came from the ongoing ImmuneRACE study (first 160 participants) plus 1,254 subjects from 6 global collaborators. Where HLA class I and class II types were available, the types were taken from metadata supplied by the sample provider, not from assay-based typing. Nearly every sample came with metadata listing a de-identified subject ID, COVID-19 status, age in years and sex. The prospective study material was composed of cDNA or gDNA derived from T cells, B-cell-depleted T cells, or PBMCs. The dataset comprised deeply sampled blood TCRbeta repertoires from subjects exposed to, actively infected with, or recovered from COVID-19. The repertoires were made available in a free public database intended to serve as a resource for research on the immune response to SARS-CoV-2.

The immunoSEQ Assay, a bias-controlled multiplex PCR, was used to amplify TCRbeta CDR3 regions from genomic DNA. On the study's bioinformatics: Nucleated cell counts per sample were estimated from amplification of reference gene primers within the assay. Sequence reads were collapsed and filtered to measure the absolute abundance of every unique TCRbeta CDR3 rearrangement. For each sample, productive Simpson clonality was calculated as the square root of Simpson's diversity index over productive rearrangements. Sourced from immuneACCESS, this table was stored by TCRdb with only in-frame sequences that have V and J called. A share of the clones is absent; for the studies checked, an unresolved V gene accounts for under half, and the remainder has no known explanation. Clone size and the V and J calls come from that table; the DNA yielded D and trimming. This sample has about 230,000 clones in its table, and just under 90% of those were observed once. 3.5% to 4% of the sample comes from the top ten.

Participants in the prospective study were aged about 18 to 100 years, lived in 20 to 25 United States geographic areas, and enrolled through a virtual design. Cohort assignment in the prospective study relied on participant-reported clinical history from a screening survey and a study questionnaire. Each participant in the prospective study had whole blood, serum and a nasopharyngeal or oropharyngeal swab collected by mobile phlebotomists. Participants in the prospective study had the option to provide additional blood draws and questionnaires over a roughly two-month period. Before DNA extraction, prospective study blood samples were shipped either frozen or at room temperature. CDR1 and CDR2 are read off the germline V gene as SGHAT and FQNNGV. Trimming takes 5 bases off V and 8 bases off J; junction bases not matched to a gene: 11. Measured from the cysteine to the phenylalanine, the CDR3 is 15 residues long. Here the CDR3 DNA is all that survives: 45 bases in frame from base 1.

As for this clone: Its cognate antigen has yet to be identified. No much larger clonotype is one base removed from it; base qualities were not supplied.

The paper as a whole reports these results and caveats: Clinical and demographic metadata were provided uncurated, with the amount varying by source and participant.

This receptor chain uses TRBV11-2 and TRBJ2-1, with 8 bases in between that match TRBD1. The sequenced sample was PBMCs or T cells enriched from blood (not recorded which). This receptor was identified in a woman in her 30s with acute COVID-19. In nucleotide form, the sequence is TGTGCCAGCAGCCGCGACAGGGGCCTTTCCGATGAGCAGTTCTTC. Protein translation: CASSRDRGLSDEQFF.